A selection of T cell receptor beta chains follows, all from one sample in a study of T cells after yellow fever vaccination. TCRdb re-called the 5' RACE reads through MiXCR, storing one row per CDR3 protein. The sample carries 400,000 or so distinct CDR3 sequences, 6.2% recorded once. Sequencing used PBMCs, obtained 5 days after the yellow fever booster vaccination. These receptors were obtained from a man aged 25 to 45 who received the YFV17D yellow fever vaccine. The CDR3 runs from the conserved cysteine through the conserved F or W. A D gene is named only where the DNA matches it firmly. Clone size appears in some rows only: once, few, many, or a class for an expanded clone.

J gene	CDR3 length	V gene	clone size	D gene	CDR3 DNA	CDR3 protein
TRBJ2-2	14	TRBV9	.	.	TGTGCCAGCAGCTCCCGGTTGAGCACCGGGGAGCTGTTTTTT	CASSSRLSTGELFF
TRBJ2-5	15	TRBV5-4	many	TRBD2	TGTGCCAGCAGTTCTCCCCTAGCGGGAGGTGAGACCCAGTACTTC	CASSSPLAGGETQYF
TRBJ2-5	17	TRBV12-3/TRBV12-4	.	TRBD2	TGTGCCAGCAGTTTTGGGCATGGGCGGGAGGGCCAAGAGACCCAGTACTTC	CASSFGHGREGQETQYF
TRBJ2-3	16	TRBV6-2/TRBV6-3	few	TRBD2	TGTGCCAGCAGCCCGGGACTAGCGGGAGAAAGAGATACGCAGTATTTT	CASSPGLAGERDTQYF
TRBJ2-7	13	TRBV20-1	.	.	TGCAGTGCCACAGGGCGCGCGATCCACGAGCAGTACTTC	CSATGRAIHEQYF
TRBJ2-7	13	TRBV20-1	few	.	TGCAGTGCTTACGACAGCCACTACTACGAGCAGTACTTC	CSAYDSHYYEQYF
TRBJ1-1	14	TRBV19	.	.	TGTGCCGCTAGGGTGGGGGCCGTGAGGACTGAAGCTTTCTTT	CAARVGAVRTEAFF
TRBJ2-1	17	TRBV28	.	.	TGTGCCAGCAATCCCCCTCAGGACTACCGAGGTGGGAATGAGCAGTTCTTC	CASNPPQDYRGGNEQFF
TRBJ2-3	16	TRBV9	.	TRBD2	TGTGCCAGCAGCGTAGACAGCGGGAGCCGAGAAGATACGCAGTATTTT	CASSVDSGSREDTQYF
TRBJ2-3	16	TRBV7-9	many	TRBD2	TGTGCCAGCAGCTTAGGTCTAGCGGGAGTAAAGGATACGCAGTATTTT	CASSLGLAGVKDTQYF
TRBJ2-3	16	TRBV5-1	.	.	TGCGCCAGCAGCGGGTCAGTGTGTTTGAGCACAGATACGCAGTATTTT	CASSGSVCLSTDTQYF
TRBJ1-1	15	TRBV7-2	.	.	TGTGCCAGCAGCTTAGGGGAGGGATGGGGCACTGAAGCTTTCTTT	CASSLGEGWGTEAFF
TRBJ1-6	12	TRBV28	many	.	TGTGCCAGCAGTTTAACAAATTCACCCCTCCACTTT	CASSLTNSPLHF
TRBJ2-7	14	TRBV5-6	.	.	TGTGCCAGCAGCTTTGGGCAGCCCAACTACGAGCAGTACTTC	CASSFGQPNYEQYF
TRBJ2-7	15	TRBV5-4	.	TRBD1	TGTGCCAGCAGCCAAGCCGAAACAGGGGGCCACGAGCAGTACTTC	CASSQAETGGHEQYF
TRBJ2-7	13	TRBV14	many	.	TGTGCCAGCAGTCCTCTGGACCCCTACGAGCAGTACTTC	CASSPLDPYEQYF
TRBJ2-5	14	TRBV6-5	.	TRBD1	TGTGCCAGCAGTTACTGGGACAGGCGGGAGACCCAGTACTTC	CASSYWDRRETQYF
TRBJ2-7	14	TRBV12-5	.	.	TGTGCTAGTGGGGAGGGACAAAGAGCCTACGAGCAGTACTTC	CASGEGQRAYEQYF
TRBJ2-5	14	TRBV7-2	few	.	TGTGCCAGCAGCTTGTACCGGGGTGAGGAGACCCAGTACTTC	CASSLYRGEETQYF
TRBJ2-7	14	TRBV14	.	.	TGTGCCAGCCATCCCGGGCCCCCCACTAAGGAGCAGTACTTC	CASHPGPPTKEQYF